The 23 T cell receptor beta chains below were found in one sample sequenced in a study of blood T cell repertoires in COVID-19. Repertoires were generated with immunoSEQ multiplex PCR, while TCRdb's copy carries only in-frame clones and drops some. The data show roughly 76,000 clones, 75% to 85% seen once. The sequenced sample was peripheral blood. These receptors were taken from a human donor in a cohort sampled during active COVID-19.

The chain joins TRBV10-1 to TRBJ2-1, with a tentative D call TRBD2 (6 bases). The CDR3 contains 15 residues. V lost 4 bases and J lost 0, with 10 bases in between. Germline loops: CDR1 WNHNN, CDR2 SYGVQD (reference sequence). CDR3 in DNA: TGCGCCAGCAGTGTGCGCGGGGACTCCTACAATGAGCAGTTCTTC. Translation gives CASSVRGDSYNEQFF.

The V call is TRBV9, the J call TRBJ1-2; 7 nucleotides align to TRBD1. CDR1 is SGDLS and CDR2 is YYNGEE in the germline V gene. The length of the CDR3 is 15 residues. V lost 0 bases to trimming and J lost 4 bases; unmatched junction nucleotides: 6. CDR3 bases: TGTGCCAGCAGCGTAGTGGCAGGGGGTAGCTATGGCTACACCTTC. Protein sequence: CASSVVAGGSYGYTF.

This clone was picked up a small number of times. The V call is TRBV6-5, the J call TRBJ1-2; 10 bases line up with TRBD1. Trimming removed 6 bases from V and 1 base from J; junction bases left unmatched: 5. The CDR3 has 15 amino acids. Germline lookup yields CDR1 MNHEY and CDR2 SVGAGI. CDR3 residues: CASSGRDRGNYGYTF. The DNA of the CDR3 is TGTGCCAGCAGCGGCCGGGACAGGGGTAACTATGGCTACACCTTC.

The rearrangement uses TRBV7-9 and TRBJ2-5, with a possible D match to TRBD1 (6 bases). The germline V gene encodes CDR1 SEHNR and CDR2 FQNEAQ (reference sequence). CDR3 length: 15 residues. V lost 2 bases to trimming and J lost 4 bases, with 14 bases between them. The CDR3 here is CASSLRVGQLETQYF. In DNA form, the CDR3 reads TGTGCCAGCAGCTTACGCGTAGGACAGTTAGAGACCCAGTACTTC.

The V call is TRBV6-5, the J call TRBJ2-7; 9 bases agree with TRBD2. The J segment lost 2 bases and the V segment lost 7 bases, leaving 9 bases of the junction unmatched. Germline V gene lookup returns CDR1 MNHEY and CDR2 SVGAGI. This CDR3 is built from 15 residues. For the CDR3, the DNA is TGTGCCAGCACCCAGAGCGGGAGGCCCCCCTACGAGCAGTACTTC. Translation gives CASTQSGRPPYEQYF.

The CDR3 region has the DNA TGTGCCAGTAGTATAGTTCCGACTAGCCCCCTACGAAGCACACATGCAGATACGCAGTATTTT. Amino acid sequence: CASSIVPTSPLRSTHADTQYF. The chain has TRBV19 and TRBJ2-3; 7 bases align to TRBD2. Trimming removed 1 base from V and 4 bases from J; junction bases left unmatched: 23. The germline V gene encodes CDR1 LNHDA and CDR2 SQIVND (reference sequence). This CDR3 has 21 amino acids.

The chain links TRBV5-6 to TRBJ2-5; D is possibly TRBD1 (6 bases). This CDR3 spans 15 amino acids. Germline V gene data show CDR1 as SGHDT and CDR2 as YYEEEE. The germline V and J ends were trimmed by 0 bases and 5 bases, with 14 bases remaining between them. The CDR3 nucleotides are TGTGCCAGCAGCTTGGGGAACAGGGTATGGGAGACCCAGTACTTC. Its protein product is CASSLGNRVWETQYF.

The CDR3 reads CASSPRDRSYGYTF. Written as DNA, the CDR3 is TGCGCCAGCAGCCCCCGGGACAGGAGCTATGGCTACACCTTC. This chain joins TRBV5-1 and TRBJ1-2; TRBD1 aligns across 8 bases. Unmatched junction bases numbered 6, after V lost 4 bases and J lost 4 bases. The CDR3 contains 14 residues. Germline CDR1 is SGHRS and CDR2 is YFSETQ.

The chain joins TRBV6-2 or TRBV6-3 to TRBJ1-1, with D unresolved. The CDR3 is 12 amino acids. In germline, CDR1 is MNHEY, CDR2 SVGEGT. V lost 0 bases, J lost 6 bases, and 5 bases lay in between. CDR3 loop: CASSYSGAEAFF. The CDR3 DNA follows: TGTGCCAGCAGTTACTCGGGCGCTGAAGCTTTCTTT.

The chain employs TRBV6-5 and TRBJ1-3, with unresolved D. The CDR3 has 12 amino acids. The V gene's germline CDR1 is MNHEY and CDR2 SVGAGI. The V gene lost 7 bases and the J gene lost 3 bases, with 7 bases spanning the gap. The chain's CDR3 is CASNSDGNTIYF. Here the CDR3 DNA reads TGTGCCAGCAATTCAGATGGAAACACCATATATTTT.

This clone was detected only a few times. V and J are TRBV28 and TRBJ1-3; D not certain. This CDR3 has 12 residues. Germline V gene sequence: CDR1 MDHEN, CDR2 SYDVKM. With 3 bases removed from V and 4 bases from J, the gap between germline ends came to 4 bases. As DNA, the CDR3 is TGTGCCAGCAGTTTGGCAGGAAACACCATATATTTT. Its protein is CASSLAGNTIYF.

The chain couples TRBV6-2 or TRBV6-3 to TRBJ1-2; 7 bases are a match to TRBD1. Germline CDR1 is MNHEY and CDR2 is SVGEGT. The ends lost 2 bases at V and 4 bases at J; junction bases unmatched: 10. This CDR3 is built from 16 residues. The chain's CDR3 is CASSYPGTALPYGYTF. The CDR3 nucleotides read TGTGCCAGCAGTTACCCCGGGACAGCTTTACCCTATGGCTACACCTTC.

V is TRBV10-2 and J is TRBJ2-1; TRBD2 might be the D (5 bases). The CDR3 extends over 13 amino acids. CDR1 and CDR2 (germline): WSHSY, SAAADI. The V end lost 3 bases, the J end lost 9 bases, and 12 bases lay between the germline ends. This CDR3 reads CASSEVPRGEQFF. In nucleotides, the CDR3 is TGCGCCAGCAGTGAAGTCCCACGGGGTGAGCAGTTCTTC.

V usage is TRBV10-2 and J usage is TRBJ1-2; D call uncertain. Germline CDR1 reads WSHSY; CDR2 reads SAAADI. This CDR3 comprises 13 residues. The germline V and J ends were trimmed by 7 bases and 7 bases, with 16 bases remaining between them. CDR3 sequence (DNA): TGCGCCAGCACCAAGCGGGAGTCTGGTGGCTACACCTTC. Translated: CASTKRESGGYTF.

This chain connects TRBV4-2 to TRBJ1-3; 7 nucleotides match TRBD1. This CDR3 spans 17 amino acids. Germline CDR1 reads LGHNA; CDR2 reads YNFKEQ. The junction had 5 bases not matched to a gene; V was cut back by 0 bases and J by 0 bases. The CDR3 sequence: CASSQEIGTASGNTIYF. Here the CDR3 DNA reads TGTGCCAGCAGCCAAGAGATCGGGACAGCCTCTGGAAACACCATATATTTT.

For the CDR3, the DNA is TGTGCCACCAGCAGACAGAAAGAGACCCAGTACTTC. Translating gives CATSRQKETQYF. V gene TRBV15 combines with J gene TRBJ2-5; D call uncertain. This CDR3 contains 12 residues. Germline loops: CDR1 LNHNV, CDR2 YYDKDF (reference sequence). Trimming shortened V by 2 bases and J by 3 bases, and 4 bases separated the two germline ends.

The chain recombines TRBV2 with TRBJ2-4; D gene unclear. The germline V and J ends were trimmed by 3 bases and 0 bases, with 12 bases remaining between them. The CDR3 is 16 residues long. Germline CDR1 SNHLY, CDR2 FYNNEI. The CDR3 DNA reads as TGTGCCAGCAGTGAGAGCACCTTATTAGCCAAAAACATTCAGTACTTC. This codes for CASSESTLLAKNIQYF.

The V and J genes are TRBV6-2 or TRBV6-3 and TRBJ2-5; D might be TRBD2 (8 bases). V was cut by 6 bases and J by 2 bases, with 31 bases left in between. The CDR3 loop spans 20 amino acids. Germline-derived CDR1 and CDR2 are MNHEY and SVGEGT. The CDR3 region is CASSRQGLQAGDGPQETQYF. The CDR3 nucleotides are TGTGCCAGCAGCCGACAGGGACTCCAAGCGGGGGATGGACCTCAAGAGACCCAGTACTTC.

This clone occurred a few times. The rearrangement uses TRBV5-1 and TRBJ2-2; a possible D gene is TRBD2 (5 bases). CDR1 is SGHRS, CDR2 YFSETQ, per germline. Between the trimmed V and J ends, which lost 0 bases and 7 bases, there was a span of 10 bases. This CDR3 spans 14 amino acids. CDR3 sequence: CASSLALDVGELFF. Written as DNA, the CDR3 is TGCGCCAGCAGCTTGGCACTAGATGTCGGGGAGCTGTTTTTT.

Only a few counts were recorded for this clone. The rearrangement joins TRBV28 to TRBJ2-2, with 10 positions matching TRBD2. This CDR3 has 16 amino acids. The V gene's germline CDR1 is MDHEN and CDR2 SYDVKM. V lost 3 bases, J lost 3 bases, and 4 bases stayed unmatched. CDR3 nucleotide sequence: TGTGCCAGCAGTTTTTCAGCGGGGGGGGACACCGGGGAGCTGTTTTTT. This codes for CASSFSAGGDTGELFF.

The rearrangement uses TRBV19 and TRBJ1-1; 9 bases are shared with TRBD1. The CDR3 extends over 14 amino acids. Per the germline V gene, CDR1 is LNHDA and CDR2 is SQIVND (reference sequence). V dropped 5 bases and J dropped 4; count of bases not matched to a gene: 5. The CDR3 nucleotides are TGTGCCAGTAGTTACAGGGGGCGGGTCACTGAAGCTTTCTTT. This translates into CASSYRGRVTEAFF.

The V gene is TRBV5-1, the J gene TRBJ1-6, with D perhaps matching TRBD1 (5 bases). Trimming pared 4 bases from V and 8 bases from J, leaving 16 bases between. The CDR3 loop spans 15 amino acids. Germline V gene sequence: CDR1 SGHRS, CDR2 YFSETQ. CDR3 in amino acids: CASSPQPGGDSPLHF. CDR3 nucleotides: TGCGCCAGCAGCCCCCAGCCCGGGGGTGATTCACCCCTCCACTTT.

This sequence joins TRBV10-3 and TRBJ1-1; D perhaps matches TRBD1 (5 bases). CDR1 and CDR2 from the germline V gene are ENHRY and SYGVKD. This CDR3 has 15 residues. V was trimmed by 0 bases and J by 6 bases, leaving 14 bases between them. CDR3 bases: TGTGCCATCAGTGAGTCGCCCCCCGCGGGGCCTGAAGCTTTCTTT. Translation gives CAISESPPAGPEAFF.